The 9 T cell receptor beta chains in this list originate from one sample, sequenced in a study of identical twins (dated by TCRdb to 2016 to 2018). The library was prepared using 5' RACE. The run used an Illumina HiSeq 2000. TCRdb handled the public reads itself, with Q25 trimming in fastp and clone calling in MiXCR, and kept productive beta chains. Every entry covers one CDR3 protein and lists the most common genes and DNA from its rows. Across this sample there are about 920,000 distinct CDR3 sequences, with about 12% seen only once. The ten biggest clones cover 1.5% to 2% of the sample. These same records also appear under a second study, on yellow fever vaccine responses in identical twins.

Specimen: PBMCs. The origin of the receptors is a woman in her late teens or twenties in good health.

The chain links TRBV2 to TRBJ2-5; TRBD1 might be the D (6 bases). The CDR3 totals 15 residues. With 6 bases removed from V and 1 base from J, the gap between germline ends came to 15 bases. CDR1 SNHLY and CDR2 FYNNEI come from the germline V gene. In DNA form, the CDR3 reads TGTGCCAGCAGGCCAGGACAGACCTTCCAAGAGACCCAGTACTTC. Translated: CASRPGQTFQETQYF.

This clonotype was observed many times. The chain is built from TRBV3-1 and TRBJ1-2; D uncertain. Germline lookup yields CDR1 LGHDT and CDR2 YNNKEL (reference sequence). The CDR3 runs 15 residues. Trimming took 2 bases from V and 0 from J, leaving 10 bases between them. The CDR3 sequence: CASSQYSMSNYGYTF. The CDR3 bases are TGTGCCAGCAGCCAATACAGCATGTCTAACTATGGCTACACCTTC.

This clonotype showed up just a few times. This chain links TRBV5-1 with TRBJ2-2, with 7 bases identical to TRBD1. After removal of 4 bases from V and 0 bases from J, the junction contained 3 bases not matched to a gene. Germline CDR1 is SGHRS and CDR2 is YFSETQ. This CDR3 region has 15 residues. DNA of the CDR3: TGCGCCAGCAGCATAGGGACAGCGAACACCGGGGAGCTGTTTTTT. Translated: CASSIGTANTGELFF.

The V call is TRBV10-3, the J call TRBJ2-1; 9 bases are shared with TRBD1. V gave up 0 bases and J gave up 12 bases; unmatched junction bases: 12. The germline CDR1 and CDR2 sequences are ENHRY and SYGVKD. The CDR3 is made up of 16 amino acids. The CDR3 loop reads CAISESRDREVRGQFF. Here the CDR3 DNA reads TGTGCCATCAGTGAGTCCAGGGACAGGGAGGTTCGAGGGCAGTTCTTC.

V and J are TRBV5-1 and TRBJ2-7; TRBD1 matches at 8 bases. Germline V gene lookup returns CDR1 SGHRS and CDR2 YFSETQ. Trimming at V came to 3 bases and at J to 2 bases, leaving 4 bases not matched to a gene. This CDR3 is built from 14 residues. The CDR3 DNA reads TGCGCCAGCAGCTCGACAGGGGCCACCTACGAGCAGTACTTC. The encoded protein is CASSSTGATYEQYF.

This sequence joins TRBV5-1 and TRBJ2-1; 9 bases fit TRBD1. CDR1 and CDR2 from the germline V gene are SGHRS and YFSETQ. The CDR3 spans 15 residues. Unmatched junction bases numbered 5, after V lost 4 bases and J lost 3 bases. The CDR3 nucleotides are TGCGCCAGCAGCCAAGGACAGGGGCGCTACAATGAGCAGTTCTTC. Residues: CASSQGQGRYNEQFF.

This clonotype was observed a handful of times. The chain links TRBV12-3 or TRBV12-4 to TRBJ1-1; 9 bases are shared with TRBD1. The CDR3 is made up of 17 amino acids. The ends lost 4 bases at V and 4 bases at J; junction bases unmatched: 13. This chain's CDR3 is CASSSGTGLWLSTEAFF. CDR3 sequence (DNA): TGTGCCAGCAGTTCCGGGACAGGGTTGTGGTTGAGCACTGAAGCTTTCTTT.

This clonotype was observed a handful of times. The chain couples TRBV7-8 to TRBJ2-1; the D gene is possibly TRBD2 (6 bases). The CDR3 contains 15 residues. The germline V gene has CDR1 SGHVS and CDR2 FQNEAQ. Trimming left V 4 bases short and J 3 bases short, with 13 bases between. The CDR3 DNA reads TGTGCCAGCAGCTCGGGACTGAGGGGCTACAATGAGCAGTTCTTC. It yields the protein CASSSGLRGYNEQFF.

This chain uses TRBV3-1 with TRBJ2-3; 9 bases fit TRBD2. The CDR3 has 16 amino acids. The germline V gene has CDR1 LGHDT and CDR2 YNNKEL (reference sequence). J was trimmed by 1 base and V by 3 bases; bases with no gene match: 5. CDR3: CASSHSAGGGTDTQYF. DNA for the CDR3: TGTGCCAGCAGCCATAGCGCGGGGGGGGGCACAGATACGCAGTATTTT.